Detailed here is one TCR beta chain. These data belong to a study of blood T cell repertoires in COVID-19. About the study: Italy, Spain and the United States were the sources of the convalescent and acute COVID-19 samples. PBMCs, B-cell-depleted T cells, or T cells were the source of the cDNA or gDNA that made up the material.

Authors' data handling: Amplifying reference gene primers gave estimates of nucleated cell counts. The data were produced by immunoSEQ multiplex PCR, yet TCRdb's version contains in-frame clones alone and is incomplete. That table is the source of V, J and clone size, and D and trimming were worked out from the DNA. The data show under 100,000 clones, about 84% seen once. The ends lost 4 bases at V and 7 bases at J; junction bases unmatched: 5. Germline V CDR1 and CDR2: SGHVS, FQNEAQ. The CDR3 runs to 15 residues. This TCR was recovered from a man at least 80 years old with active or convalescent COVID-19. Sequenced: peripheral blood. The chain couples TRBV7-8 to TRBJ2-1; 12 bases are a match to TRBD2. The CDR3 DNA reads TGTGCCAGCAGCTGGCTAGCGGGGGGGCCAAATGAGCAGTTCTTC. Translated: CASSWLAGGPNEQFF.